This passage covers 18 T cell receptor beta chains from one sample sequenced in a study of blood T cell repertoires in COVID-19. TCRdb keeps only in-frame clones here, not all; method: immunoSEQ multiplex PCR. The profile shows some 520,000 clones, approximately 92% of them singletons. The specimen was peripheral blood. These receptors were obtained from a man younger than 30 with COVID-19, enrolled during active disease.

This clone appeared many times. The chain is built from TRBV27 and TRBJ1-5, with a possible D match to TRBD1 (6 bases). Trimming shortened V by 3 bases and J by 4 bases, and 16 bases separated the two germline ends. Germline V lookup: CDR1 MNHEY, CDR2 SMNVEV (reference sequence). This CDR3 comprises 16 residues. In nucleotides, the CDR3 is TGTGCCAGCAGTTTCAGGGGCCCCGAGGGGAATCAGCCCCAGCATTTT. It codes for CASSFRGPEGNQPQHF.

V gene TRBV7-9 combines with J gene TRBJ2-2; weak D call: TRBD2 (6 bases). The CDR3 extends over 14 amino acids. Deletions cut 7 bases from V and 5 bases from J, with 14 bases between. Germline V gives CDR1 SEHNR, CDR2 FQNEAQ (reference sequence). The CDR3 here is CASTHGTHTGELFF. CDR3 coding DNA: TGTGCCAGCACCCACGGGACTCATACCGGGGAGCTGTTTTTT.

The V and J genes are TRBV25-1 and TRBJ2-1; 11 bases are shared with TRBD2. This CDR3 is 15 amino acids long. V trimming: 4 bases; J trimming: 8 bases; junction bases outside the gene matches: 7. Germline V gene lookup returns CDR1 MGHDK and CDR2 SYGVNS. CDR3 loop: CASSGTSGGIDEQFF. DNA of the CDR3: TGTGCCAGCAGTGGTACTAGCGGGGGAATCGATGAGCAGTTCTTC. Using reference TRBV25-1 and TRBJ2-1 for the parts outside the CDR3, the full variable domain is EADIYQTPRYLVIGTGKKITLECSQTMGHDKMYWYQQDPGMELHLIHYSYGVNSTEKGDLSSESTVSRIRTEHFPLTLESARPSHTSQYLCASSGTSGGIDEQFFGPGTRLTVL.

The rearrangement joins TRBV4-2 to TRBJ2-7, with a weak D call TRBD2 (6 bases). Trimming cost V 1 base and J 2 bases, with 9 bases left between them. Germline CDR1 is LGHNA and CDR2 is YNFKEQ. This CDR3 is built from 14 residues. The CDR3 DNA sequence: TGTGCCAGCAGCCAAGTCGGGGGAGCCTACGAGCAGTACTTC. It encodes CASSQVGGAYEQYF.

This chain joins TRBV2 and TRBJ1-5; TRBD1 matches at 7 bases. The CDR3 has 17 amino acids. Germline V gives CDR1 SNHLY, CDR2 FYNNEI. J lost 5 bases, V lost 6 bases, and 16 bases had no gene match. Here the CDR3 reads CASSPGRTGSSHQPQHF. For the CDR3, the DNA is TGTGCCAGCAGCCCAGGAAGGACAGGATCTTCGCATCAGCCCCAGCATTTT.

The chain is built from TRBV5-6 and TRBJ1-1; 10 positions agree with TRBD1. The CDR3 contains 16 residues. Germline V gives CDR1 SGHDT, CDR2 YYEEEE. J gave up 0 bases and V 5 bases, and 7 bases lay outside the gene matches. The CDR3 DNA reads TGTGCCAGCAGTCGAGGACAGGGGGGGATGAACACTGAAGCTTTCTTT. Residues: CASSRGQGGMNTEAFF. The full variable domain, rest sourced from reference TRBV5-6 and TRBJ1-1, is DAGVTQSPTHLIKTRGQQVTLRCSPKSGHDTVSWYQQALGQGPQFIFQYYEEEERQRGNFPDRFSGHQFPNYSSELNVNALLLGDSALYLCASSRGQGGMNTEAFFGQGTRLTVV.

J is TRBJ2-2 and V is TRBV7-9; no clear D gene. CDR3 length: 18 amino acids. CDR1 and CDR2 (germline): SEHNR, FQNEAQ (reference sequence). Trimming shortened V by 2 bases and J by 2 bases, and 18 bases separated the two germline ends. CDR3 DNA: TGTGCCAGCAGCTTACCACCATATGCCTCGCTAAACACCGGGGAGCTGTTTTTT. Its translation is CASSLPPYASLNTGELFF.

The chain is built from TRBV7-9 and TRBJ1-2, with D possibly being TRBD1 (5 bases). The germline V and J ends were trimmed by 2 bases and 4 bases, with 11 bases remaining between them. The CDR3 spans 14 residues. The germline V gene has CDR1 SEHNR and CDR2 FQNEAQ (reference sequence). CDR3 in amino acids: CASSLSQGTYGYTF. The CDR3 DNA follows: TGTGCCAGCAGCTTATCTCAGGGAACCTATGGCTACACCTTC.

This chain uses TRBV5-1 with TRBJ2-6; perhaps TRBD1 as D (6 bases). Germline loops: CDR1 SGHRS, CDR2 YFSETQ. V dropped 4 bases and J dropped 2 bases, with 13 bases sitting between them. CDR3 size: 16 residues. The CDR3 sequence: CASSPDTGTGANVLTF. The CDR3 nucleotides read TGCGCCAGCAGCCCAGATACAGGGACTGGGGCCAACGTCCTGACTTTC.

Concerning this clone: The sample has other DNA sequences that encode this CDR3 too. The chain has TRBV18 and TRBJ1-2; D is perhaps TRBD1 (6 bases). Trimming left V 3 bases short and J 2 bases short, with 10 bases between. Germline assignment: CDR1 KGHSH and CDR2 LQKENI. The CDR3 spans 14 residues. CDR3 in DNA: TGTGCCAGCTCACCTGGACAGACCAACTATGGCTACACCTTC. This gives the protein CASSPGQTNYGYTF.

This chain connects TRBV18 to TRBJ2-7; TRBD1 aligns across 7 bases. The CDR3 totals 15 residues. Per germline, CDR1 KGHSH and CDR2 LQKENI. J was trimmed by 5 bases and V by 3 bases; bases with no gene match: 10. CDR3 loop: CASSPEYRGRDEQYF. CDR3 DNA sequence: TGTGCCAGCTCACCGGAATACAGGGGCCGGGACGAGCAGTACTTC.

The rearrangement uses TRBV6-4 and TRBJ2-3; 7 bases agree with TRBD1. Germline CDR1 and CDR2: MRHNA and SNTAGT. CDR3 length equals 15 residues. V shed 8 bases, J shed 0 bases, and the junction held 8 bases outside the gene matches. The CDR3 reads CASGETGQSTDTQYF. CDR3 sequence (DNA): TGTGCCAGCGGGGAGACGGGACAGAGCACAGATACGCAGTATTTT.

This sequence joins TRBV7-2 and TRBJ1-2; D call uncertain. The CDR3 totals 14 residues. Trimming cost V 6 bases and J 5 bases, with 16 bases left between them. Germline CDR1 is SGHTA and CDR2 is FQGNSA. The CDR3 region is CASSSSGSYYGYTF. CDR3 DNA: TGTGCCAGCAGTTCCTCCGGGAGCTATTATGGCTACACCTTC.

The J gene is TRBJ2-5, the V gene TRBV12-5; 7 nucleotides agree with TRBD1. Germline values: CDR1 LGHNT, CDR2 FRNRAP. Trimming cost V 1 base and J 2 bases; bases outside gene matches: 7. The CDR3 has 16 residues. CDR3 residues: CASGLAGAGGQETQYF. For the CDR3, the DNA is TGTGCTAGTGGTTTGGCAGGGGCAGGGGGACAAGAGACCCAGTACTTC.

The chain recombines TRBV29-1 with TRBJ1-1; possible D gene TRBD1, 5 bases. This CDR3 is 12 amino acids long. V was clipped by 7 bases and J by 6 bases, with 15 bases between them. Germline loops: CDR1 SQVTM, CDR2 ANQGSEA. CDR3 nucleotide sequence: TGCAGCGCTGTGGGGGGGTCCCCTGAAGCTTTCTTT. This gives the protein CSAVGGSPEAFF.

This clone was found once. The chain carries TRBV3-1 (or the pseudogene TRBV3-2) and TRBJ2-7, with D unresolved. The CDR3 runs 16 residues. In germline, CDR1 is LGHDT, CDR2 YNNKEL (reference sequence). The V end was cut by 1 base, the J end by 0 bases, with 13 bases between. The CDR3 loop is CASSQVKPGYSYEQYF. CDR3 in DNA: TGTGCCAGCAGCCAAGTTAAGCCAGGATACTCCTACGAGCAGTACTTC.

The V and J genes are TRBV6-1 and TRBJ2-3, with TRBD2 identical over 13 bases. Trimming took 3 bases from V and 1 from J; bases not matched to a gene: 4. CDR1 is MNHNS and CDR2 is SASEGT in the germline V gene. The CDR3 consists of 17 residues. As DNA, the CDR3 is TGTGCCAGCAGTGATAGGACTAGCGGGAGCCGCACAGATACGCAGTATTTT. Protein product: CASSDRTSGSRTDTQYF.

V is TRBV19 and J is TRBJ1-1, with no clear D. CDR3 length: 12 amino acids. Trimming pared 3 bases from V and 7 bases from J, leaving 9 bases between. From germline, CDR1 is LNHDA and CDR2 SQIVND (reference sequence). Written as DNA, the CDR3 is TGTGCCAGTAGTATGGCAGGCTTTGAAGCTTTCTTT. The encoded protein is CASSMAGFEAFF.